The T cell receptor beta chain described here comes from a study of blood T cell repertoires in COVID-19 (dated by TCRdb to the early 2020s). General notes on the study: Collaborator samples came from the United States, Italy and Spain and covered acute and convalescent phases of COVID-19. The prospective study material was composed of cDNA or gDNA derived from T cells, B-cell-depleted T cells, or PBMCs. Deeply sampled blood TCRbeta repertoires from subjects exposed to, actively infected with, or recovered from COVID-19 were included in the dataset. A freely available public database, intended as a resource for researchers studying the immune response to SARS-CoV-2, is where the repertoires were released. Samples came from the ongoing ImmuneRACE study (first 160 participants) plus 1,254 subjects from 6 global collaborators. Sample metadata almost always included a de-identified subject ID, COVID-19 status, age in years and sex. Where HLA class I and class II types were available, the types were taken from metadata supplied by the sample provider, not from assay-based typing. What the work shows at the level of the full study, not this receptor alone: The quantity of clinical and demographic metadata differed by source and by participant and was supplied without curation.

The immunoSEQ Assay, a bias-controlled multiplex PCR, was used to amplify TCRbeta CDR3 regions from genomic DNA. The original pipeline was this. Within the assay, amplification of reference gene primers was used to estimate how many nucleated cells each sample contained. Sequence reads were collapsed and filtered to measure the absolute abundance of every unique TCRbeta CDR3 rearrangement. For each sample, productive Simpson clonality was calculated as the square root of Simpson's diversity index over productive rearrangements. TCRdb obtained this table from immuneACCESS and retained in-frame rearrangements with V and J assigned. These tables miss some clones; where compared with another copy, unresolved V genes account for less than half of the shortfall, and the remainder is unexplained. For V, J and clone size, that table is used; D and trimming come from the DNA. The sample profile shows 410,000 or so clones; 89% of them were found once. The ten largest clones capture about 1.6% of the sample.

One collaborating source in Seattle enrolled patients during active infection and followed them longitudinally through the course of disease. Collaborating institutions collected whole blood in K2EDTA tubes following their own protocols. Collaborator samples were shipped for TCRbeta analysis as frozen whole blood, isolated PBMCs, or DNA extracted from either sample type. As for this clone: The target of this receptor is not known. Per-base quality was not reported, and no clone a single base away is much larger than it.

Sequences MGHRA (CDR1) and YSYEKL (CDR2) are obtained from the germline V gene. V has 3 bases trimmed and J has 5 bases trimmed; junction bases matching no gene number 12. The CDR3 starts with the cysteine, ends with the phenylalanine, and has 17 residues. Of all the DNA, just the CDR3 is kept, 51 bases in frame from base 1. The specimen sequenced was peripheral blood. The chain uses TRBV4-1 and TRBJ1-5; 8 central nucleotides agree with TRBD1. The sequence was collected from a woman aged 35 to 49 with COVID-19, enrolled during active disease. CDR3 reads: CASSHRTDRGLDQPQHF. DNA sequence: TGCGCCAGCAGCCACCGTACCGACAGGGGTTTGGATCAGCCCCAGCATTTT.